What follows are 20 T cell receptor beta chains derived from one specimen sequenced in a study of blood T cell repertoires in COVID-19. The table came from immunoSEQ multiplex PCR; TCRdb's copy has only in-frame clones and leaves some out. Here the sample spans roughly 250,000 clones, about 87% being singletons. The sequencing sample was made of PBMCs or T cells enriched from blood (not recorded which). The receptors shown here come from a middle-aged woman with acute COVID-19.

This chain uses TRBV6-2 or TRBV6-3 with TRBJ2-7; D is perhaps TRBD2 (5 bases). Germline lookup yields CDR1 MNHEY and CDR2 SVGEGT. The CDR3 totals 14 residues. Trimming shortened V by 3 bases and J by 1 base, and 10 bases separated the two germline ends. The CDR3 DNA sequence: TGTGCCAGCAGTTATTCGTCGGGGTCCTACGAGCAGTACTTC. It encodes CASSYSSGSYEQYF.

This clone was counted once. The CDR3 here is CASSGVGGHQPQHF. CDR3 nucleotides: TGTGCCAGCAGTGGGGTTGGCGGCCACCAGCCCCAGCATTTT. This rearrangement joins TRBV25-1 to TRBJ1-5; no clear D gene. V lost 4 bases to trimming and J lost 7 bases, with 14 bases between them. The germline gives CDR1 MGHDK, CDR2 SYGVNS. CDR3 size: 14 residues.

With regard to this clone: The sample has other DNA sequences that encode this CDR3 too. V and J are TRBV18 and TRBJ1-1; the match to TRBD1 covers 7 bases. This CDR3 is built from 13 residues. Trimming removed 3 bases from V and 3 bases from J; junction bases left unmatched: 1. Germline lookup yields CDR1 KGHSH and CDR2 LQKENI. This CDR3 is CASSPQGDTEAFF. The CDR3 bases are TGTGCCAGCTCACCCCAGGGGGACACTGAAGCTTTCTTT.

This chain links TRBV4-3 with TRBJ2-5; perhaps TRBD2 as D (6 bases). Trimming pared 0 bases from V and 5 bases from J, leaving 13 bases between. Germline assignment: CDR1 LGHNA and CDR2 YSLEER. This CDR3 has 15 residues. CDR3 in DNA: TGCGCCAGCAGCCAAGATTGGGCTAGCGACGAGACCCAGTACTTC. Translation: CASSQDWASDETQYF.

The rearrangement uses TRBV7-9 and TRBJ2-1, with TRBD2 matching over 9 bases. CDR1 and CDR2 (germline): SEHNR, FQNEAQ (reference sequence). This CDR3 contains 15 residues. The junction had 9 bases not matched to a gene; V was cut back by 5 bases and J by 7 bases. CDR3 sequence reads: CASSPRLAVGNEQFF. Written as DNA, the CDR3 is TGTGCCAGCAGCCCGAGACTAGCGGTGGGAAATGAGCAGTTCTTC.

J is TRBJ1-2 and V is TRBV14, with 10 bases that match TRBD1. CDR1 and CDR2 (germline): SGHDN, FVKESK. This CDR3 has 15 amino acids. Trimming cost V 5 bases and J 6 bases; bases outside gene matches: 9. The CDR3 DNA sequence: TGTGCCAGCAGCGATCAGGGACAGGGGACGGATGGCTACACCTTC. It yields the protein CASSDQGQGTDGYTF.

J is TRBJ2-5 and V is TRBV2, with 12 bases aligning to TRBD2. The CDR3 is 13 residues long. The V gene's germline CDR1 is SNHLY and CDR2 FYNNEI. V dropped 10 bases and J dropped 4; count of bases not matched to a gene: 4. The CDR3 DNA is TGTGCCAACCAGGGACTAGCGGGAGAGACCCAGTACTTC. This sequence encodes CANQGLAGETQYF.

The CDR3 sequence: CASVFGGGNEQFF. In nucleotides, the CDR3 is TGTGCCAGCGTTTTTGGGGGGGGCAATGAGCAGTTCTTC. The gene calls are TRBV6-5 and TRBJ2-1; TRBD2 matches at 7 bases. V gave up 8 bases and J gave up 6 bases; unmatched junction bases: 7. Germline V CDR1 and CDR2: MNHEY, SVGAGI. The CDR3 totals 13 residues.

The gene calls are TRBV28 and TRBJ1-2; D is perhaps TRBD1 (5 bases). This CDR3 is 14 amino acids long. The V gene's germline CDR1 is MDHEN and CDR2 SYDVKM. Trimming removed 8 bases at V and 2 bases at J, with 15 bases between. CDR3 sequence reads: CASPAGRINYGYTF. DNA for the CDR3: TGTGCCAGCCCCGCAGGGCGGATAAACTATGGCTACACCTTC.

The CDR3 coding sequence is TGTGCCAGCAGCTTAAGCCGGGACAGAGTTGAAGCTTTCTTT. This translates into CASSLSRDRVEAFF. This chain joins TRBV11-3 and TRBJ1-1; 7 nucleotides match TRBD1. J gave up 7 bases and V 2 bases, and 7 bases lay outside the gene matches. The germline V gene has CDR1 SGHNT and CDR2 YENEEA. CDR3 length equals 14 residues.

This clone was seen only a few times. This chain's CDR3 is CASSSGYEQYV. In nucleotides, the CDR3 is TGTGCCAGCAGTTCCGGGTACGAGCAGTACGTC. The chain links TRBV12-3 or TRBV12-4 to TRBJ2-7; D uncertain. The CDR3 contains 11 residues. V was pared by 4 bases and J by 4 bases, with 5 bases between.

V is TRBV7-9 and J is TRBJ1-5; D possibly corresponds to TRBD1 (6 bases). The CDR3 extends over 15 amino acids. V was trimmed by 4 bases and J by 4 bases, leaving 14 bases between them. The germline V gene encodes CDR1 SEHNR and CDR2 FQNEAQ (reference sequence). The chain's CDR3 is CASSSTGTPNQPQHF. The DNA for the CDR3 is TGTGCCAGCAGCTCGACCGGGACACCGAATCAGCCCCAGCATTTT.

V gene TRBV6-5 combines with J gene TRBJ1-1, with 7 bases fitting TRBD1. With V trimmed by 0 bases and J by 1 base, 5 bases remained unmatched. The germline V gene has CDR1 MNHEY and CDR2 SVGAGI. This CDR3 has 16 residues. The CDR3 sequence: CASSYSPGGSNTEAFF. CDR3 nucleotides: TGTGCCAGCAGTTACTCCCCAGGGGGGTCGAACACTGAAGCTTTCTTT.

The V gene is TRBV9, the J gene TRBJ2-1; D uncertain. Trimming removed 0 bases from V and 5 bases from J, with 12 bases in between. Germline loops: CDR1 SGDLS, CDR2 YYNGEE. This CDR3 has 15 residues. The CDR3 reads CASSVENTNDNEQFF. As DNA, the CDR3 is TGTGCCAGCAGCGTAGAAAACACTAACGACAATGAGCAGTTCTTC.

The V and J genes are TRBV28 and TRBJ1-2; the D is unclear. CDR1 MDHEN and CDR2 SYDVKM come from the germline V gene. V was clipped by 8 bases and J by 4 bases, with 17 bases between them. The CDR3 sequence is 14 residues long. This CDR3 is CASLDFVGSYGYTF. CDR3 in DNA: TGTGCCAGCCTTGATTTCGTGGGGAGCTATGGCTACACCTTC.

As regards this clone: This CDR3 is also generated by other DNA sequences in the sample. The chain recombines TRBV18 with TRBJ1-5, with a tentative D call TRBD1 (5 bases). Trimming cost V 2 bases and J 5 bases, with 7 bases left between them. Germline lookup yields CDR1 KGHSH and CDR2 LQKENI. The CDR3 consists of 13 residues. The CDR3 nucleotides read TGTGCCAGCTCACCAGGGGGGGATCAGCCCCAGCATTTT. The encoded protein is CASSPGGDQPQHF.

This chain uses TRBV5-1 with TRBJ1-1, with 8 bases identical to TRBD1. In germline, CDR1 is SGHRS, CDR2 YFSETQ. The ends lost 1 base at V and 4 bases at J; junction bases unmatched: 6. This CDR3 spans 15 amino acids. Here the CDR3 reads CASSLSLGQGTEAFF. Written as DNA, the CDR3 is TGCGCCAGCAGCTTGTCCCTAGGACAGGGCACTGAAGCTTTCTTT. The entire variable domain, with the rest obtained from reference TRBV5-1 and TRBJ1-1, is as follows: KAGVTQTPRYLIKTRGQQVTLSCSPISGHRSVSWYQQTPGQGLQFLFEYFSETQRNKGNFPGRFSGRQFSNSRSEMNVSTLELGDSALYLCASSLSLGQGTEAFFGQGTRLTVV.

V and J are TRBV24-1 and TRBJ2-2, with 10 bases aligning to TRBD2. Germline lookup yields CDR1 KGHDR and CDR2 SFDVKD. The V gene end was trimmed by 9 bases and the J gene end by 7 bases; junction bases not matched to a gene: 4. The CDR3 has 13 residues. The CDR3 sequence: CATGTSVVGELFF. In DNA form, the CDR3 reads TGTGCCACCGGGACTAGCGTCGTCGGGGAGCTGTTTTTT.

The chain couples TRBV14 to TRBJ2-2; a possible D gene is TRBD1 (5 bases). There are 14 residues in the CDR3. The V end lost 2 bases, the J end lost 10 bases, and 14 bases lay between the germline ends. Germline-derived CDR1 and CDR2 are SGHDN and FVKESK. CDR3 bases: TGTGCCAGCAGCCAACCTTTTAGGGGAACGGAGCTGTTTTTT. Its translation: CASSQPFRGTELFF.

The CDR3: CASSPVAGMQFF. CDR3 bases: TGTGCCAGCAGCCCCGTAGCGGGAATGCAGTTCTTC. The J gene is TRBJ2-1, the V gene TRBV13, with 8 bases fitting TRBD2. With 5 bases clipped from V and 12 bases from J, the junction kept 6 bases outside the gene matches. The germline gives CDR1 PRHDT, CDR2 FYEKMQ (reference sequence). CDR3 size: 12 residues.